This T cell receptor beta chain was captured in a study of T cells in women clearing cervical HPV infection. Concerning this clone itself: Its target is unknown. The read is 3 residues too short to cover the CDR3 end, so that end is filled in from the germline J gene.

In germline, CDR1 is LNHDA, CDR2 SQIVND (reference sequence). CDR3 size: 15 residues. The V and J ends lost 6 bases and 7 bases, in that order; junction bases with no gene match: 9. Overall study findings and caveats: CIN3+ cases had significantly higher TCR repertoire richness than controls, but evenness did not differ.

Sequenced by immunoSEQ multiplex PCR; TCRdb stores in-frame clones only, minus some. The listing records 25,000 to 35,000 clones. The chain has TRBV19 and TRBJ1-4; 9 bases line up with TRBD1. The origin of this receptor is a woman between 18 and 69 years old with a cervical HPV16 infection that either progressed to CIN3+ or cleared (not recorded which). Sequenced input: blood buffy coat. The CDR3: CASRKQGAEGEKLFF. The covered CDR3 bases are TGTGCCAGTAGGAAACAGGGGGCGGAAGGTGAAAAA.